A single sample gave rise to the 8 T cell receptor beta chains below, sequenced in a study of blood T cells in healthy people across ages. For the second PCR, which ran for about 6 to 11 cycles, a sample-barcoded 5' primer and a J-beta primer mix were used. MiXCR was run by TCRdb on the 5' RACE reads, yielding one entry per CDR3 protein. The sample shows around 870,000 distinct CDR3 sequences, 25% to 35% of them seen only once. Sequencing was performed on blood. The receptors were sampled from a woman older than 75 in good health.

This clonotype has only a few counts. This may be a read error: a much more frequent sequence differs by one nucleotide. CDR3 sequence reads: CVSSQEGVSYEQYF. In DNA, the CDR3 is TGTGTCAGCAGCCAAGAAGGGGTATCCTACGAGCAGTACTTC. This chain links TRBV3-1 with TRBJ2-7; D is perhaps TRBD1 (5 bases). Germline V lookup: CDR1 LGHDT, CDR2 YNNKEL (reference sequence). CDR3 length: 14 residues.

The J gene is TRBJ2-5, the V gene TRBV11-2, with a weak D call TRBD2 (6 bases). Germline CDR1 is SGHAT and CDR2 is FQNNGV. The CDR3 runs to 16 residues. Trimming took 3 bases from V and 1 from J, leaving 15 bases between them. Here the CDR3 DNA reads TGTGCCAGCAGCTTGGAGGGGCTTTCGGTCCAAGAGACCCAGTACTTC. Encoded protein: CASSLEGLSVQETQYF.

This chain uses TRBV7-2 with TRBJ2-4; D unresolved. The germline V gene has CDR1 SGHTA and CDR2 FQGNSA. CDR3 length: 15 residues. The V end was cut by 3 bases, the J end by 3 bases, with 12 bases between. This CDR3 is CASSLGGNVKNIQYF. CDR3 nucleotides: TGTGCCAGCAGCTTGGGTGGGAACGTCAAAAACATTCAGTACTTC.

This clonotype was picked up many times. V is TRBV5-4 and J is TRBJ2-5; 8 bases fit TRBD2. CDR1 is SGHNT, CDR2 YYREEE, per germline (reference sequence). There are 16 residues in the CDR3. V dropped 5 bases and J dropped 1; count of bases not matched to a gene: 10. The CDR3 region is CASRSRLAGIQETQYF. In DNA form, the CDR3 reads TGTGCCAGCAGATCCCGGCTAGCGGGCATCCAAGAGACCCAGTACTTC.

The table lists this clonotype with many counts. This chain uses TRBV2 with TRBJ2-7, with TRBD1 as a possible D gene (5 bases). The CDR3 sequence is 12 residues long. Germline lookup yields CDR1 SNHLY and CDR2 FYNNEI. V was pared by 6 bases and J by 7 bases, with 13 bases between. The DNA for the CDR3 is TGTGCCAGCAGCCAGACGACAGTTGAGCAGTACTTC. Its translation: CASSQTTVEQYF.

This clonotype was observed a handful of times. The genes are TRBV20-1 and TRBJ1-1; TRBD1 aligns across 8 bases. Germline-derived CDR1 and CDR2 are DFQATT and SNEGSKA (reference sequence). The J segment lost 5 bases and the V segment lost 2 bases, leaving 7 bases of the junction unmatched. CDR3 length: 14 amino acids. The CDR3 sequence: CSARTTGEGTEAFF. In nucleotides, the CDR3 is TGCAGTGCTAGAACGACAGGGGAGGGGACTGAAGCTTTCTTT.

The CDR3 DNA reads as TGTGCCAGCAGCCAAACCCCGGTAATTCGGGACAGCGACTACACTGAAGCTTTCTTT. Its protein product is CASSQTPVIRDSDYTEAFF. The V and J genes are TRBV3-1 and TRBJ1-1, with 7 bases identical to TRBD1. CDR3 length: 19 residues. Trimming at V came to 2 bases and at J to 3 bases, leaving 18 bases not matched to a gene. Germline-derived CDR1 and CDR2 are LGHDT and YNNKEL (reference sequence).

Turning to this clonotype: Germline is not matched at one junction end, which may reflect a read error. This chain joins TRBV7-2 and TRBJ2-1; 9 bases agree with TRBD2. Germline V gene sequence: CDR1 SGHTA, CDR2 FQGNSA. This CDR3 contains 15 residues. CDR3 amino acids: CASSIAGAGRETQFF. The CDR3 nucleotides read TGTGCCAGCAGCATAGCGGGGGCAGGGCGGGAGACCCAGTTCTTC.